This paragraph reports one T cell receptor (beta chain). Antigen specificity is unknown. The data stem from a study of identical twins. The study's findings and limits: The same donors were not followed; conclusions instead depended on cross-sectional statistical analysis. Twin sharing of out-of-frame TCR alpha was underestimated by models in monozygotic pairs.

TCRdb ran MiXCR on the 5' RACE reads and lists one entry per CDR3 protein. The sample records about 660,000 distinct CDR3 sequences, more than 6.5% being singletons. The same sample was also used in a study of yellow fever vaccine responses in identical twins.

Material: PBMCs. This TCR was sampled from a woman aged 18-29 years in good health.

The CDR3, as DNA: TGTGCCAGCAGTCGCGTCCGGGGCGAGTACGAGCAGTACTTC. Translated: CASSRVRGEYEQYF. This chain links TRBV27 with TRBJ2-7; D is perhaps TRBD1 or TRBD2 (5 bases each). Between the trimmed V and J ends, which lost 5 bases and 4 bases, there was a span of 15 bases. The CDR3 runs to 14 residues. Germline lookup yields CDR1 MNHEY and CDR2 SMNVEV (reference sequence).